This TCR beta chain comes out of a study of shared clonotypes between healthy human individuals. Assay: immunoSEQ multiplex PCR; the TCRdb copy retains only in-frame clones and omits some. Of 550,000 to 700,000 clones listed, approximately 73% are singletons. CDR1 and CDR2 (germline): SGHDN, FVKESK. CDR3 length equals 20 residues. V trimming: 1 base; J trimming: 0 bases; junction bases outside the gene matches: 11. A few counts support this clone. The sample comprised memory CD4+ T cells sorted from blood. Subset specified: CD45RA-negative fraction. The chain has TRBV14 and TRBJ2-1; 11 bases match TRBD2. The receptor was isolated from a woman younger than 45 in good health. The CDR3 loop reads CASSQVYGTSGASSYNEQFF. CDR3 nucleotides: TGTGCCAGCAGCCAAGTCTATGGGACTAGCGGTGCCAGCTCCTACAATGAGCAGTTCTTC.